The 12 T cell receptor beta chains reported below all come from one sample, sequenced in a study of T cell repertoires in cytomegalovirus infection. TCRdb re-called the reads with MiXCR, one entry per CDR3 protein. The repertoire holds more than 650,000 distinct CDR3 sequences, roughly a third seen once, with 2.5% to 3.5% in the top ten. The sequencing sample was made of PBMCs. These receptors all come from a human donor in good health (CMV status not recorded). Some clones in this sample may be carry-over from other donors' samples.

This clonotype occurred a few times. Relative to the germline gene, one junction end is altered; a read error may explain this. This chain joins TRBV4-1 and TRBJ2-5; possible D gene TRBD2, 6 bases. This CDR3 has 14 residues. CDR1 is MGHRA, CDR2 YSYEKL, per germline. In DNA form, the CDR3 reads TGTGCCAGCAGCCAAGGGGCGGGGCAAGAGACCCAGTACTTC. Amino acids: CASSQGAGQETQYF.

The rearrangement uses TRBV3-1 and TRBJ1-1, with 7 bases identical to TRBD1. CDR1 LGHDT and CDR2 YNNKEL come from the germline V gene (reference sequence). The CDR3 is made up of 15 amino acids. Trimming removed 0 bases from V and 4 bases from J; junction bases left unmatched: 5. This chain's CDR3 is CASSQDWAGGTEAFF. DNA of the CDR3: TGTGCCAGCAGCCAAGATTGGGCAGGGGGCACTGAAGCTTTCTTT.

This chain joins TRBV7-8 and TRBJ1-2, with D unresolved. This CDR3 is 15 amino acids long. Germline-derived CDR1 and CDR2 are SGHVS and FQNEAQ. Trimming removed 2 bases from V and 2 bases from J, with 12 bases in between. The CDR3 DNA sequence: TGTGCCAGCAGCTTAATTATGTTTTCCAACTATGGCTACACCTTC. Encoded protein: CASSLIMFSNYGYTF.

This clonotype showed up just a few times. This sequence joins TRBV19 and TRBJ2-7; 8 nucleotides match TRBD1. CDR1 and CDR2 (germline): LNHDA, SQIVND (reference sequence). V was pared by 11 bases and J by 6 bases, with 15 bases of the junction left unmatched. The CDR3 runs 14 residues. CDR3 DNA: TGTGCCTCCGACCAGGGGGCAAGTACGGGCGAGCAGTACTTC. Translating it yields CASDQGASTGEQYF. The whole variable domain, filled in from reference TRBV19 and TRBJ2-7, reads DGGITQSPKYLFRKEGQNVTLSCEQNLNHDAMYWYRQDPGQGLRLIYYSQIVNDFQKGDIAEGYSVSREKKESFPLTVTSAQKNPTAFYLCASDQGASTGEQYFGPGTRLTVT.

This clonotype occurred a few times. The chain employs TRBV11-3 and TRBJ2-1, with D uncertain. Trimming removed 5 bases from V and 5 bases from J, with 7 bases in between. The germline V gene encodes CDR1 SGHNT and CDR2 YENEEA. The length of the CDR3 is 12 residues. The CDR3 reads CASSLQDNEQFF. The CDR3 bases are TGTGCCAGCAGCCTCCAAGACAATGAGCAGTTCTTC.

The genes are TRBV6-1 and TRBJ2-2; D perhaps matches TRBD1 (5 bases). Germline CDR1 is MNHNS and CDR2 is SASEGT. V gave up 6 bases and J gave up 5 bases, with 19 bases separating them. This CDR3 spans 16 amino acids. The CDR3 loop is CASRWTMRRETGELFF. CDR3 in DNA: TGTGCCAGCAGATGGACAATGAGGAGAGAAACCGGGGAGCTGTTTTTT.

This chain uses TRBV7-6 with TRBJ2-4; D is tentatively TRBD1 or TRBD2 (5 bases each). The CDR3 runs 14 residues. Germline V lookup: CDR1 SGHVS, CDR2 FNYEAQ. V was clipped by 5 bases and J by 3 bases, with 11 bases between them. The CDR3 DNA reads as TGTGCCAGCAGCCCTGGGACGGACAAAAACATTCAGTACTTC. As protein: CASSPGTDKNIQYF.

The gene calls are TRBV20-1 and TRBJ2-1, with D unresolved. Germline CDR1 is DFQATT and CDR2 is SNEGSKA (reference sequence). The CDR3 is 11 residues long. V lost 5 bases and J 5 bases, leaving 7 bases between the germline ends. This CDR3 is CSALRNNEQFF. The CDR3 DNA reads TGCAGTGCTTTGCGGAACAATGAGCAGTTCTTC.

This clonotype was found a few times. V and J are TRBV7-3 and TRBJ2-1; 10 bases agree with TRBD1. CDR1 SGHTA and CDR2 FQGTGA come from the germline V gene. Trimming took 3 bases from V and 7 from J; bases not matched to a gene: 3. The CDR3 totals 14 residues. CDR3 sequence (DNA): TGTGCCAGCAGCTTTGGGACAGGGGTAAATGAGCAGTTCTTC. Translating it yields CASSFGTGVNEQFF.

The rearrangement uses TRBV6-5 and TRBJ2-7; 7 bases align to TRBD1. Germline loops: CDR1 MNHEY, CDR2 SVGAGI. Trimming removed 10 bases from V and 3 bases from J; junction bases left unmatched: 21. CDR3 length: 17 residues. CDR3 bases: TGTGCCACCCATTCCTATCTCGGGACAGCCCCCCACTACGAGCAGTACTTC. Translation: CATHSYLGTAPHYEQYF.

CDR3 sequence: CASSYSRVAGGWGNEQFF. CDR3 coding DNA: TGTGCCAGCAGTTACTCGAGGGTAGCGGGAGGGTGGGGCAATGAGCAGTTCTTC. The J gene is TRBJ2-1, the V gene TRBV6-6; 11 bases match TRBD2. CDR1 and CDR2 (germline): MNHNY, SVGAGI (reference sequence). Unmatched junction bases numbered 10, after V lost 0 bases and J lost 6 bases. CDR3 length: 18 amino acids.

The chain employs TRBV11-2 and TRBJ2-2, with TRBD1 as a possible D gene (6 bases). The V end lost 5 bases, the J end lost 2 bases, and 18 bases lay between the germline ends. CDR3 length equals 17 residues. The V gene's germline CDR1 is SGHAT and CDR2 FQNNGV. As DNA, the CDR3 is TGTGCCAGCAGCCTTCCTGGGGGCCCCCATAACACCGGGGAGCTGTTTTTT. It is translated as CASSLPGGPHNTGELFF.